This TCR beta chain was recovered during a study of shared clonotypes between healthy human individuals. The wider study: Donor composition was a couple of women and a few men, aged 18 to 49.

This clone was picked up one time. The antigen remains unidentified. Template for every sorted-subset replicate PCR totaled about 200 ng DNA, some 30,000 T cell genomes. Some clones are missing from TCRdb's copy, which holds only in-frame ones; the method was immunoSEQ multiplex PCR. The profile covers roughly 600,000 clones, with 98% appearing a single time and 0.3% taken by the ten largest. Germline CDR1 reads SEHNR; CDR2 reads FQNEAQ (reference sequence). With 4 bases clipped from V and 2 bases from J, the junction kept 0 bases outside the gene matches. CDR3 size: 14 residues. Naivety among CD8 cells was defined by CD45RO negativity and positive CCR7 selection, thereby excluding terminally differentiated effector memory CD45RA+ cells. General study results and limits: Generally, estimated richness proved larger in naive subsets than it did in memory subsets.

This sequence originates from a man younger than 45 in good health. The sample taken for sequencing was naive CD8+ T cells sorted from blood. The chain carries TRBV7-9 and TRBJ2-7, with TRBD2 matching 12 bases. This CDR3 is CASSSSGRAYEQYF. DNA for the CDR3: TGTGCCAGCAGCTCTAGCGGGAGGGCCTACGAGCAGTACTTC.